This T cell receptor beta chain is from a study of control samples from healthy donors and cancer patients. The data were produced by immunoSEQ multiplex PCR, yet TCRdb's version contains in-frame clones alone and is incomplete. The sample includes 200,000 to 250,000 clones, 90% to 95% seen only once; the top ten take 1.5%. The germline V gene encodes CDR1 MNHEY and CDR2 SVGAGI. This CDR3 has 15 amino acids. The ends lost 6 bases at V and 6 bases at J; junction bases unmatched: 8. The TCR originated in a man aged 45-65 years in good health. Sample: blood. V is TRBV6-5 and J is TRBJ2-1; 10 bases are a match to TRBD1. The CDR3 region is CASRIMGTGVNEQFF. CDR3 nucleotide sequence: TGTGCCAGCAGGATTATGGGGACAGGGGTCAATGAGCAGTTCTTC.